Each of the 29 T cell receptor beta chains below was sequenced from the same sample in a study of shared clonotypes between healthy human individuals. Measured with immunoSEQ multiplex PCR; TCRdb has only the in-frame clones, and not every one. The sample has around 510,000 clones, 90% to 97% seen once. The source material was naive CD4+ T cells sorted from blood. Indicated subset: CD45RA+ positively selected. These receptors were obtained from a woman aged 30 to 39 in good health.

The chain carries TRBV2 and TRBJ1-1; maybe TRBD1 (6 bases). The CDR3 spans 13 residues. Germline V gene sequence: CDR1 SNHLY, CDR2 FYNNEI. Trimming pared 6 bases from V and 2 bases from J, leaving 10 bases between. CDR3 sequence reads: CASSRDTNTEAFF. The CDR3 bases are TGTGCCAGCAGCAGGGACACCAACACTGAAGCTTTCTTT.

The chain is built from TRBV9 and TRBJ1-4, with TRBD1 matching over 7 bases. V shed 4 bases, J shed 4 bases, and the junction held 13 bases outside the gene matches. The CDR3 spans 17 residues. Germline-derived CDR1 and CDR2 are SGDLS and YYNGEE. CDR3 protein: CASSKFNPGQLNEKLFF. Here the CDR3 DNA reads TGTGCCAGCAGCAAATTTAATCCGGGACAGCTTAATGAAAAACTGTTTTTT.

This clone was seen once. The CDR3 region is CASLGVSYNEQFF. CDR3 in DNA: TGTGCCAGCTTAGGGGTCTCCTACAATGAGCAGTTCTTC. The chain links TRBV28 to TRBJ2-1; tentative D call: TRBD1 (5 bases). V shed 8 bases and J shed 0 bases, with 8 bases lying between them. The CDR3 is 13 amino acids. The germline CDR1 and CDR2 sequences are MDHEN and SYDVKM.

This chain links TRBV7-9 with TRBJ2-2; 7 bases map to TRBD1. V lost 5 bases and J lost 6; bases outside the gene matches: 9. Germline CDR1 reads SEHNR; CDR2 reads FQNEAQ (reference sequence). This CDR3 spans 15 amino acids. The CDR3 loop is CASSRGDSSSGELFF. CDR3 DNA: TGTGCCAGCAGCAGAGGGGACAGTTCGTCCGGGGAGCTGTTTTTT.

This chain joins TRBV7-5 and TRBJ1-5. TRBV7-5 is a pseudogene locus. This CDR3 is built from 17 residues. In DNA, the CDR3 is TGTGTCAGAAGCGCTACTCGGACGGAAGCAGGCAATCAGCCCCAGCATTTT. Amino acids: CVRSATRTEAGNQPQHF.

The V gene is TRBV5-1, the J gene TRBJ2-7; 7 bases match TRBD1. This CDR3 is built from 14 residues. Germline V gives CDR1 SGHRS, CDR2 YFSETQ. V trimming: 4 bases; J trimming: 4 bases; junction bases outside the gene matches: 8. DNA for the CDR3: TGCGCCAGCAGCACCCAAGGGGGCGGGTACGAGCAGTACTTC. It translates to CASSTQGGGYEQYF.

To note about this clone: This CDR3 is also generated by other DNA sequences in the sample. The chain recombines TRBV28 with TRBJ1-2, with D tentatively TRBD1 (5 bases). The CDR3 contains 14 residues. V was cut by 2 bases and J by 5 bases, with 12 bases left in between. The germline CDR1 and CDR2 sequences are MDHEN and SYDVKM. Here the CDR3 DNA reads TGTGCCAGCAGTTTACCCCCCGCAGGGTATGGCTACACCTTC. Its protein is CASSLPPAGYGYTF.

The CDR3 is CASSQVRTSGIYNEQFF. CDR3 nucleotides: TGCGCCAGCAGTCAGGTACGAACTAGCGGAATCTACAATGAGCAGTTCTTC. J is TRBJ2-1 and V is TRBV5-1, with 8 nucleotides matching TRBD2. In germline, CDR1 is SGHRS, CDR2 YFSETQ. CDR3 length: 17 amino acids. Germline trimming cut 5 bases from V and 3 bases from J; bases unmatched to any gene: 13.

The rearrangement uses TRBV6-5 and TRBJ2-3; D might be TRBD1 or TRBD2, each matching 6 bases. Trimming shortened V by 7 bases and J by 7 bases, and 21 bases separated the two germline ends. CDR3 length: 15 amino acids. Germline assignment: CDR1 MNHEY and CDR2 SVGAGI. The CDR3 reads CASTIRRGAMNTQYF. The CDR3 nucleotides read TGTGCCAGCACCATACGTAGGGGGGCTATGAATACGCAGTATTTT.

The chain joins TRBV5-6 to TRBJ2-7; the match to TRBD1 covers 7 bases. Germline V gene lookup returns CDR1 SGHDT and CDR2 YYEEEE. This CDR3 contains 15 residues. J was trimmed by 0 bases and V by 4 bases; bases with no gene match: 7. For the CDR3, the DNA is TGTGCCAGCAGCATCACAGGGGAAAGCTCCTACGAGCAGTACTTC. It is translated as CASSITGESSYEQYF.

This chain's CDR3 is CASSLVSGNTGELFF. In DNA, the CDR3 is TGTGCCAGCAGCTTAGTCAGCGGGAACACCGGGGAGCTGTTTTTT. The rearrangement uses TRBV7-2 and TRBJ2-2; tentative D call: TRBD2 (5 bases). CDR3 length: 15 amino acids. V gave up 1 base and J gave up 1 base, with 7 bases separating them. Germline V CDR1 and CDR2: SGHTA, FQGNSA.

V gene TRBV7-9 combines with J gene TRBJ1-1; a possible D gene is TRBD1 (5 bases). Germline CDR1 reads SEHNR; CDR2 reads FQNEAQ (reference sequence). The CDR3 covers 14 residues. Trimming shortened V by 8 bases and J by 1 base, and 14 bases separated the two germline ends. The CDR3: CASGLRGKNTEAFF. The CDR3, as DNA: TGTGCCAGCGGACTGAGGGGAAAGAACACTGAAGCTTTCTTT.

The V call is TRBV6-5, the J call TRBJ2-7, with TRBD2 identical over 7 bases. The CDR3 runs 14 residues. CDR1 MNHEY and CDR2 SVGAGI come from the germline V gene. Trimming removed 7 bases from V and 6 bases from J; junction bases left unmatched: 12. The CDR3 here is CASKRDGGSVEQYF. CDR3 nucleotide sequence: TGTGCCAGCAAAAGGGACGGGGGGTCGGTCGAGCAGTACTTC.

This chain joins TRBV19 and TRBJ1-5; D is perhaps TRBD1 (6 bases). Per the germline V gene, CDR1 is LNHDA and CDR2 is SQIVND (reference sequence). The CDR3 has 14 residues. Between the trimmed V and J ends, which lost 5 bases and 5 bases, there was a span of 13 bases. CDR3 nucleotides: TGTGCCAGTAGTCCTAGGGGGAATTATCAGCCCCAGCATTTT. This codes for CASSPRGNYQPQHF. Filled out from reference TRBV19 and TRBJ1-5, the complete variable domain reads DGGITQSPKYLFRKEGQNVTLSCEQNLNHDAMYWYRQDPGQGLRLIYYSQIVNDFQKGDIAEGYSVSREKKESFPLTVTSAQKNPTAFYLCASSPRGNYQPQHFGDGTRLSIL.

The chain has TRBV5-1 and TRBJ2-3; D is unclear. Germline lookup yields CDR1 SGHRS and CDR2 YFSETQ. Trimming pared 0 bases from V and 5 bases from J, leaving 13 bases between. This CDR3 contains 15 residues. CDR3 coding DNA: TGCGCCAGCAGCTTGGGGCACCCAACGAGAGATACGCAGTATTTT. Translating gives CASSLGHPTRDTQYF. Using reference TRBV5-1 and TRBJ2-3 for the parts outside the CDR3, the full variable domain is KAGVTQTPRYLIKTRGQQVTLSCSPISGHRSVSWYQQTPGQGLQFLFEYFSETQRNKGNFPGRFSGRQFSNSRSEMNVSTLELGDSALYLCASSLGHPTRDTQYFGPGTRLTVL.

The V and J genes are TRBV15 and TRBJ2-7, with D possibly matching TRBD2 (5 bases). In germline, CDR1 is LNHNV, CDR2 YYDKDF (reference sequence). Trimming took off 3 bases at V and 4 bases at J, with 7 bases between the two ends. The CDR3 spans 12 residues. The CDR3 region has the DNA TGTGCCACCAGCAGTCTAGCTTACGAGCAGTACTTC. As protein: CATSSLAYEQYF.

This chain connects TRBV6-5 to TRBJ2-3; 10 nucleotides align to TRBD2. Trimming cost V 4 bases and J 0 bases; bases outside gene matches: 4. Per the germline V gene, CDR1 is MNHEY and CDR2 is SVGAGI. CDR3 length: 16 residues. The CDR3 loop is CASSSTTSGSTDTQYF. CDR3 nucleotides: TGTGCCAGCAGTTCAACGACTAGCGGGAGCACAGATACGCAGTATTTT.

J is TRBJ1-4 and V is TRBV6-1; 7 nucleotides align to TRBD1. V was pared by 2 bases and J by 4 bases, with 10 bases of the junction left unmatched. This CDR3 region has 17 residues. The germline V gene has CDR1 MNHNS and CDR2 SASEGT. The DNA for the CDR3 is TGTGCCAGCAGTGAACGGGGGAGGGGGCGGGGTAATGAAAAACTGTTTTTT. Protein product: CASSERGRGRGNEKLFF.

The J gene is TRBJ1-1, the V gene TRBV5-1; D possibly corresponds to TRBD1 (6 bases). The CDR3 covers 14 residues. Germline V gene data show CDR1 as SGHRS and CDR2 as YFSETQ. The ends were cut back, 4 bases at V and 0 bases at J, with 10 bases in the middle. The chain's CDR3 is CASSTDRLNTEAFF. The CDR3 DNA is TGCGCCAGCAGCACGGACAGATTGAACACTGAAGCTTTCTTT. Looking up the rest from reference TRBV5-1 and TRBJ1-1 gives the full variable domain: KAGVTQTPRYLIKTRGQQVTLSCSPISGHRSVSWYQQTPGQGLQFLFEYFSETQRNKGNFPGRFSGRQFSNSRSEMNVSTLELGDSALYLCASSTDRLNTEAFFGQGTRLTVV.

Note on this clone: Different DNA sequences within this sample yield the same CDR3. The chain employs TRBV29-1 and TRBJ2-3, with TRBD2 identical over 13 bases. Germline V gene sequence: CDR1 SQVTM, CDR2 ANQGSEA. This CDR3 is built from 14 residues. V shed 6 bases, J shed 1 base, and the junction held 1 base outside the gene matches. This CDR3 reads CSVGLAGGTDTQYF. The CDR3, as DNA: TGCAGCGTCGGACTAGCGGGAGGCACAGATACGCAGTATTTT.

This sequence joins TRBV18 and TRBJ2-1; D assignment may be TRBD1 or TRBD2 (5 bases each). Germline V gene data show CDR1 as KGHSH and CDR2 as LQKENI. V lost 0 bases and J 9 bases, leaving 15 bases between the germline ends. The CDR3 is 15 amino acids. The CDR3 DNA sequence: TGTGCCAGCTCACCACCTGTGGGACCCCTGATTGAGCAGTTCTTC. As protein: CASSPPVGPLIEQFF. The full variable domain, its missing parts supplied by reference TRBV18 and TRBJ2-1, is NAGVMQNPRHLVRRRGQEARLRCSPMKGHSHVYWYRQLPEEGLKFMVYLQKENIIDESGMPKERFSAEFPKEGPSILRIQQVVRGDSAAYFCASSPPVGPLIEQFFGPGTRLTVL.

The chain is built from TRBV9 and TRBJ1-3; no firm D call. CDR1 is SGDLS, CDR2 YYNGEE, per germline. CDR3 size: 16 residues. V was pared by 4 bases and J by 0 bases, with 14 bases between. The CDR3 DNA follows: TGTGCCAGCAGCCCCCATGTGAGCCACTCTGGAAACACCATATATTTT. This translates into CASSPHVSHSGNTIYF.

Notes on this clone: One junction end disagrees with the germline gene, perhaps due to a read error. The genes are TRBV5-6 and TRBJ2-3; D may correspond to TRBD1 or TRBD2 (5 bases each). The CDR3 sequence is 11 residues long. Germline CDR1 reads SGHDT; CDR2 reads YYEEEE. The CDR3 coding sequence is TGTGCCAGCAGCTTGGCGGGACCCCCTAATTTT. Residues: CASSLAGPPNF.

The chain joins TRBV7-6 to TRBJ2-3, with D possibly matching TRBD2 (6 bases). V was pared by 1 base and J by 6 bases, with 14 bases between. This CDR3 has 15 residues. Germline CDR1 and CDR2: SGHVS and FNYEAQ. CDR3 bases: TGTGCCAGCAGCTTAGTCCTCGGGACTTTCGATACGCAGTATTTT. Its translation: CASSLVLGTFDTQYF.

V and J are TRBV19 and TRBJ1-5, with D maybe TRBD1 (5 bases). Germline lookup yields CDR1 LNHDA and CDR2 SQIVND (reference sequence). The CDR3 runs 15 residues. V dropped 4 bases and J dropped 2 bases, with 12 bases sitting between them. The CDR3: CASSTGRDGNQPQHF. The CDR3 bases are TGTGCCAGTAGTACAGGGAGAGATGGCAATCAGCCCCAGCATTTT.

This CDR3 reads CASSFAGSTSTDTQYF. The CDR3 region has the DNA TGTGCCAGCAGTTTTGCGGGCAGCACTAGCACAGATACGCAGTATTTT. V usage is TRBV27 and J usage is TRBJ2-3; TRBD2 is a possible D gene (5 bases). Germline loops: CDR1 MNHEY, CDR2 SMNVEV (reference sequence). The CDR3 runs 16 residues. V gave up 3 bases and J gave up 0 bases, with 13 bases separating them.

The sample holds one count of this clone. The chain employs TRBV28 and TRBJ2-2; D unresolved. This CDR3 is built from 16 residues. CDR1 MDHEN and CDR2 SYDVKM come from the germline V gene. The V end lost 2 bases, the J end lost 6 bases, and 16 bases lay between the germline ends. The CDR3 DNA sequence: TGTGCCAGCAGTTTAGTTCTGGCTTCGGGTGCCGGGGAGCTGTTTTTT. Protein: CASSLVLASGAGELFF.

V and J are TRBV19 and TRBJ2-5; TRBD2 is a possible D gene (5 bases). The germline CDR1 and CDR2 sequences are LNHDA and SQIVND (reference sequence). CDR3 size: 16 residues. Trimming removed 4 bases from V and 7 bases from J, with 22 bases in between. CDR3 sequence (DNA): TGTGCCAGTAGTAATTTGCGGTCGGAGGCCTTAGGGACCCAGTACTTC. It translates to CASSNLRSEALGTQYF.

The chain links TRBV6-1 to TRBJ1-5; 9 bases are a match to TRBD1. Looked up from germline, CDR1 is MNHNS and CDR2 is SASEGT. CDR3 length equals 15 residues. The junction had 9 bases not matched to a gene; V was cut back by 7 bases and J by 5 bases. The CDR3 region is CASTRDRALHQPQHF. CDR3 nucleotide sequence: TGTGCCAGCACTAGGGACAGGGCCTTGCATCAGCCCCAGCATTTT.